This entry lists 28 T cell receptor beta chains sequenced from one sample in a study of blood T cell repertoires in COVID-19. The protocol was immunoSEQ multiplex PCR, while the TCRdb copy is restricted to in-frame clones and leaves out a portion. The table records approximately 200,000 clones, roughly 84% of them present only once. Material for sequencing was PBMCs or T cells enriched from blood (not recorded which). All receptors come from a man aged 30-40 years in a cohort exposed to, infected with or recovered from COVID-19 (not recorded which).

The V gene is TRBV5-6, the J gene TRBJ2-7; 8 bases align to TRBD1. Germline V gene lookup returns CDR1 SGHDT and CDR2 YYEEEE. The V segment lost 4 bases and the J segment 3 bases; nucleotides outside the gene matches: 6. This CDR3 comprises 14 residues. CDR3 DNA sequence: TGTGCCAGCAGCGGGACTGGACAGGGCTACGAGCAGTACTTC. It codes for CASSGTGQGYEQYF.

This clone was seen more than once but under ten times. This rearrangement joins TRBV19 to TRBJ2-3; D call uncertain. The ends were cut back, 7 bases at V and 2 bases at J, with 16 bases in the middle. The CDR3 extends over 15 amino acids. CDR1 LNHDA and CDR2 SQIVND come from the germline V gene (reference sequence). CDR3 residues: CASTLESVNTDTQYF. CDR3 DNA: TGTGCCAGTACCCTGGAGTCCGTTAACACAGATACGCAGTATTTT.

The J gene is TRBJ1-1, the V gene TRBV9, with D maybe TRBD1 (6 bases). Germline CDR1 and CDR2: SGDLS and YYNGEE. The germline V and J ends were trimmed by 0 bases and 11 bases, with 20 bases remaining between them. The length of the CDR3 is 15 residues. The CDR3, as DNA: TGTGCCAGCAGCGTAGACCCTGGACAGAACGACATCGCTTTCTTT. This sequence encodes CASSVDPGQNDIAFF.

This clone was seen only a few times. The rearrangement joins TRBV6-2 or TRBV6-3 to TRBJ2-7; D gene ambiguous. Trimming took 4 bases from V and 4 from J, leaving 8 bases between them. This CDR3 has 12 amino acids. Germline CDR1 MNHEY, CDR2 SVGEGT. The CDR3 sequence: CASSWALYEQYF. The CDR3 coding sequence is TGTGCCAGCAGTTGGGCTCTATACGAGCAGTACTTC.

The rearrangement uses TRBV7-8 and TRBJ1-2; D is unresolved. Germline CDR1 SGHVS, CDR2 FQNEAQ. CDR3 size: 13 residues. V dropped 8 bases and J dropped 3 bases, with 13 bases sitting between them. CDR3 sequence: CASGEGEHYGYTF. The CDR3 bases are TGTGCCAGCGGGGAGGGTGAGCACTATGGCTACACCTTC.

J is TRBJ2-7 and V is TRBV6-5, with 8 bases fitting TRBD1. The germline V gene has CDR1 MNHEY and CDR2 SVGAGI. Trimming removed 5 bases from V and 1 base from J; junction bases left unmatched: 7. The CDR3 runs to 15 residues. CDR3 amino acids: CASSTRRGRSYEQYF. CDR3 in DNA: TGTGCCAGCAGTACTCGCAGGGGGCGATCCTACGAGCAGTACTTC.

The chain uses TRBV28 and TRBJ1-5; perhaps TRBD1 as D (6 bases). The germline V gene encodes CDR1 MDHEN and CDR2 SYDVKM. Between the trimmed V and J ends, which lost 7 bases and 6 bases, there was a span of 19 bases. The CDR3 is 15 residues long. The CDR3 region has the DNA TGTGCCAGCACTCCTTGGGGGGGGCTGGGTCAGCCCCAGCATTTT. Encoded protein: CASTPWGGLGQPQHF.

This chain joins TRBV7-2 and TRBJ1-5, with TRBD1 as a possible D gene (5 bases). This CDR3 is built from 17 residues. Germline values: CDR1 SGHTA, CDR2 FQGNSA. The V and J ends lost 1 base and 2 bases respectively, with 15 bases between them. The CDR3 reads CASSLVGQGARNQPQHF. The CDR3 nucleotides read TGTGCCAGCAGCTTAGTAGGGCAGGGTGCCCGCAATCAGCCCCAGCATTTT.

Written as DNA, the CDR3 is TGTGCCTTTCCCGGGAAGAATCAGCCCCAGCATTTT. Translating it yields CAFPGKNQPQHF. The genes are TRBV27 and TRBJ1-5; no firm D call. Germline-derived CDR1 and CDR2 are MNHEY and SMNVEV (reference sequence). The CDR3 runs to 12 residues. V lost 11 bases, J lost 4 bases, and 12 bases lay in between.

Points on this clone: Other DNA sequences within the sample encode an identical CDR3. The chain recombines TRBV5-1 with TRBJ1-5; a weak D match, TRBD1 (5 bases). Per the germline V gene, CDR1 is SGHRS and CDR2 is YFSETQ. The CDR3 runs to 15 residues. V dropped 0 bases and J dropped 2 bases, with 9 bases sitting between them. The chain's CDR3 is CASSLDGGGNQPQHF. CDR3 nucleotides: TGCGCCAGCAGCTTGGATGGGGGGGGCAATCAGCCCCAGCATTTT.

This chain uses TRBV19 with TRBJ1-5, with no clear D. Germline CDR1 and CDR2: LNHDA and SQIVND (reference sequence). V was shortened by 6 bases and J by 2 bases, with 20 bases between the two germline ends. The CDR3 runs 17 residues. CDR3 loop: CASSLYLDSQGNQPQHF. Here the CDR3 DNA reads TGTGCCAGTAGCCTTTATTTGGACTCCCAAGGCAATCAGCCCCAGCATTTT.

The chain links TRBV4-1 to TRBJ2-5, with D uncertain. The V gene's germline CDR1 is MGHRA and CDR2 YSYEKL. This CDR3 has 13 residues. V was cut by 1 base and J by 4 bases, with 7 bases left in between. The CDR3 protein is CASSQAGRETQYF. DNA for the CDR3: TGCGCCAGCAGCCAAGCGGGTAGAGAGACCCAGTACTTC.

The chain employs TRBV4-1 and TRBJ2-3; possible D gene TRBD2, 6 bases. The V end was cut by 0 bases, the J end by 4 bases, with 17 bases between. CDR1 is MGHRA and CDR2 is YSYEKL in the germline V gene. The length of the CDR3 is 17 residues. In DNA, the CDR3 is TGCGCCAGCAGCCAAGACGGGGCAGGGACTTTCGCAGATACGCAGTATTTT. Encoded protein: CASSQDGAGTFADTQYF.

V is TRBV4-1 and J is TRBJ2-7; TRBD2 agrees at 9 bases. V lost 0 bases to trimming and J lost 6 bases; unmatched junction nucleotides: 6. Germline assignment: CDR1 MGHRA and CDR2 YSYEKL. The CDR3 length is 15 residues. Written as DNA, the CDR3 is TGCGCCAGCAGCCAAGAGGGCGGGAGGGCCAGCGAGCAGTACTTC. Translation gives CASSQEGGRASEQYF.

V gene TRBV18 combines with J gene TRBJ1-2; no reliable D call. The CDR3 consists of 14 residues. V was clipped by 6 bases and J by 4 bases, with 15 bases between them. Germline V gives CDR1 KGHSH, CDR2 LQKENI. This CDR3 is CASSSGSSRYGYTF. Here the CDR3 DNA reads TGTGCCAGCTCTTCCGGTTCTTCTCGCTATGGCTACACCTTC.

The J gene is TRBJ1-5, the V gene TRBV2; maybe TRBD1 (5 bases). The V and J ends lost 4 bases and 9 bases respectively, with 13 bases between them. The germline V gene encodes CDR1 SNHLY and CDR2 FYNNEI. CDR3 size: 13 residues. CDR3 sequence (DNA): TGTGCCAGCAGTGTAACGTCTCAGGGGCCCCAGCATTTT. Encoded protein: CASSVTSQGPQHF.

V and J are TRBV6-2 or TRBV6-3 and TRBJ1-1; TRBD1 matches 8 bases. Trimming took 2 bases from V and 4 from J; bases not matched to a gene: 12. The length of the CDR3 is 17 residues. Per germline, CDR1 MNHEY and CDR2 SVGEGT. Here the CDR3 reads CASSYPPGQAWGTEAFF. The CDR3, as DNA: TGTGCCAGCAGTTACCCCCCGGGACAGGCATGGGGCACTGAAGCTTTCTTT.

This clone was observed a handful of times. The V and J genes are TRBV24-1 and TRBJ1-1, with D tentatively TRBD1 (5 bases). The CDR3 spans 11 residues. The germline gives CDR1 KGHDR, CDR2 SFDVKD. Trimming cost V 9 bases and J 8 bases, with 12 bases left between them. Here the CDR3 reads CATQGRSEAFF. The CDR3 nucleotides read TGTGCCACCCAGGGTAGATCCGAAGCTTTCTTT.

J is TRBJ2-3 and V is TRBV4-3; TRBD2 agrees at 9 bases. CDR1 and CDR2 (germline): LGHNA, YSLEER. Trimming at V came to 0 bases and at J to 7 bases, leaving 8 bases not matched to a gene. This CDR3 contains 16 residues. The chain's CDR3 is CASSQDLGGTSYTQYF. The CDR3 DNA sequence: TGCGCCAGCAGCCAAGATTTGGGAGGGACTAGCTATACGCAGTATTTT.

The chain employs TRBV27 and TRBJ2-7; D remains unclear. V lost 0 bases and J lost 0, with 15 bases in between. Germline-derived CDR1 and CDR2 are MNHEY and SMNVEV (reference sequence). This CDR3 is 17 amino acids long. CDR3 in DNA: TGTGCCAGCAGTTTATCGAAAGCAGGTCTGATCTCCTACGAGCAGTACTTC. Residues: CASSLSKAGLISYEQYF.

This chain's CDR3 is CASSLFSSDTQYF. CDR3 sequence (DNA): TGTGCCAGCAGTTTATTTTCGTCAGATACGCAGTATTTT. The chain carries TRBV27 and TRBJ2-3; D unresolved. V dropped 1 base and J dropped 4 bases, with 6 bases sitting between them. Germline-derived CDR1 and CDR2 are MNHEY and SMNVEV (reference sequence). The CDR3 sequence is 13 residues long.

This clone appeared a single time. The rearrangement joins TRBV5-1 to TRBJ1-2; no clear D gene. The V and J ends lost 1 base and 4 bases respectively, with 14 bases between them. CDR3 length: 15 amino acids. Looked up from germline, CDR1 is SGHRS and CDR2 is YFSETQ. The CDR3 loop reads CASSLKEGLIYGYTF. For the CDR3, the DNA is TGCGCCAGCAGCTTGAAGGAGGGCCTGATCTATGGCTACACCTTC.

The rearrangement joins TRBV24-1 to TRBJ2-5, with D perhaps matching TRBD2 (5 bases). The CDR3 sequence is 12 residues long. The V end lost 4 bases, the J end lost 6 bases, and 8 bases lay between the germline ends. Germline-derived CDR1 and CDR2 are KGHDR and SFDVKD. CDR3 sequence: CATSDSGKTQYF. DNA of the CDR3: TGTGCCACCAGTGACAGCGGAAAGACCCAGTACTTC.

The chain is built from TRBV28 and TRBJ2-3; tentative D call: TRBD1 (6 bases). The V and J ends lost 4 bases and 6 bases respectively, with 17 bases between them. The CDR3 has 15 residues. The germline gives CDR1 MDHEN, CDR2 SYDVKM. CDR3 DNA sequence: TGTGCCAGCAGTTCCCCTCAGGGGTACCTCGATACGCAGTATTTT. Translating gives CASSSPQGYLDTQYF.

The chain combines TRBV6-1 with TRBJ1-1; D may be TRBD1 (6 bases). V lost 2 bases and J 2 bases, leaving 12 bases between the germline ends. This CDR3 has 15 amino acids. Germline-derived CDR1 and CDR2 are MNHNS and SASEGT. This CDR3 reads CASSETGSPNTEAFF. As DNA, the CDR3 is TGTGCCAGCAGTGAAACAGGGTCACCTAACACTGAAGCTTTCTTT.

V is TRBV7-8 and J is TRBJ1-2; D is unclear. The CDR3 has 14 amino acids. CDR1 is SGHVS and CDR2 is FQNEAQ in the germline V gene. V was pared by 5 bases and J by 8 bases, with 18 bases between. The CDR3 loop is CASSAQARISGYTF. The CDR3 DNA sequence: TGTGCCAGCAGCGCCCAGGCCCGTATCTCCGGCTACACCTTC.

CDR3 region: CASSLARAFSYEQYF. In DNA, the CDR3 is TGTGCCAGCAGCTTAGCTCGAGCGTTTTCGTACGAGCAGTACTTC. This chain uses TRBV7-9 with TRBJ2-7; D is unresolved. Germline V gene sequence: CDR1 SEHNR, CDR2 FQNEAQ (reference sequence). The ends were cut back, 0 bases at V and 4 bases at J, with 13 bases in the middle. CDR3 length: 15 amino acids.

The chain combines TRBV14 with TRBJ2-3, with D tentatively TRBD1 (5 bases). CDR3 size: 15 residues. Trimming pared 4 bases from V and 1 base from J, leaving 12 bases between. Germline V CDR1 and CDR2: SGHDN, FVKESK. CDR3 DNA: TGTGCCAGCAGCCCAGGTGGGGCGGGCACAGATACGCAGTATTTT. Encoded protein: CASSPGGAGTDTQYF.